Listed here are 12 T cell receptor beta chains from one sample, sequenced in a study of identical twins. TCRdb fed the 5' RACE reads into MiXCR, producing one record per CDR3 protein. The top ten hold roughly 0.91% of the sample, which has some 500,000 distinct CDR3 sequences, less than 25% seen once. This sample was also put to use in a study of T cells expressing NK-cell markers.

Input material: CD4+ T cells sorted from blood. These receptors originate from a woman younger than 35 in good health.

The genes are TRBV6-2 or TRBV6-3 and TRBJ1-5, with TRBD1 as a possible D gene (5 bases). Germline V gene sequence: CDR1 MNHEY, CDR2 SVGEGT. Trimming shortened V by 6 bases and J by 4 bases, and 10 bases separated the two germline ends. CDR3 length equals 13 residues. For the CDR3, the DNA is TGTGCCAGCAGGCGCAGGGATAATCAGCCCCAGCATTTT. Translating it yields CASRRRDNQPQHF.

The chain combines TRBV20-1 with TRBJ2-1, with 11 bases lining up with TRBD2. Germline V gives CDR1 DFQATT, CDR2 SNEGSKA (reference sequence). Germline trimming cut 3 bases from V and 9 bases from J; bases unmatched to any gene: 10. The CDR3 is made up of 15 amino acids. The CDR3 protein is CSARGLAGGPGEQFF. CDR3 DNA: TGCAGTGCTAGGGGCCTAGCGGGGGGCCCAGGTGAGCAGTTCTTC.

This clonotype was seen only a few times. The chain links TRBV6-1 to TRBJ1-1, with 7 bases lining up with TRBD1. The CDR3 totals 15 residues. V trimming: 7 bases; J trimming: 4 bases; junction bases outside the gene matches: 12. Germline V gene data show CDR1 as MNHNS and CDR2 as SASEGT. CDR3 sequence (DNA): TGTGCCAGCATCAGACAGGGTTATGGGAGCACTGAAGCTTTCTTT. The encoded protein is CASIRQGYGSTEAFF.

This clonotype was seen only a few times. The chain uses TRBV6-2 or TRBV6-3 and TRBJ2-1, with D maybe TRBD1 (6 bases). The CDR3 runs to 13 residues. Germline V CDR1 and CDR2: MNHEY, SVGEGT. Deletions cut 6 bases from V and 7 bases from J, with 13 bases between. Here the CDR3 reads CASSFMGANEQFF. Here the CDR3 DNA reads TGTGCCAGCAGCTTCATGGGGGCGAATGAGCAGTTCTTC.

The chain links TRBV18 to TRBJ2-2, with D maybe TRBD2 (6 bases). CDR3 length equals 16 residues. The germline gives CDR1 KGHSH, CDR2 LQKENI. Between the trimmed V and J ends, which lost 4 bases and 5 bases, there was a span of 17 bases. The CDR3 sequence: CASSLQVSGETGELFF. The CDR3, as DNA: TGTGCCAGCTCACTTCAGGTCTCGGGAGAGACCGGGGAGCTGTTTTTT.

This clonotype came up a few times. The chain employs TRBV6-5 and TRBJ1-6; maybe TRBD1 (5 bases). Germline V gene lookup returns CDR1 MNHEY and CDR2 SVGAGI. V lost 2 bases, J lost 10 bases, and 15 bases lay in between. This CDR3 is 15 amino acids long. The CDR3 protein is CASSYVERGESPLHF. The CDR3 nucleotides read TGTGCCAGCAGTTACGTCGAAAGGGGCGAGTCACCCCTCCACTTT.

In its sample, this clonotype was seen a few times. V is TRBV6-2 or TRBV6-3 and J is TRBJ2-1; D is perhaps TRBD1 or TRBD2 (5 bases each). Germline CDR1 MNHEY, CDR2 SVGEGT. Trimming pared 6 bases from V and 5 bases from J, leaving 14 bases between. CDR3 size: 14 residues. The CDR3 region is CASRPGTLNNEQFF. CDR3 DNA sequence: TGTGCCAGCAGACCCGGGACGCTAAACAATGAGCAGTTCTTC.

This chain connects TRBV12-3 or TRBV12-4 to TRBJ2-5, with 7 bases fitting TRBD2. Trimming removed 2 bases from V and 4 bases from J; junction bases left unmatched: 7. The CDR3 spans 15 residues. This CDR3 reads CASSLRQGGAETQYF. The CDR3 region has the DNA TGTGCCAGCAGTTTAAGGCAGGGAGGGGCAGAGACCCAGTACTTC.

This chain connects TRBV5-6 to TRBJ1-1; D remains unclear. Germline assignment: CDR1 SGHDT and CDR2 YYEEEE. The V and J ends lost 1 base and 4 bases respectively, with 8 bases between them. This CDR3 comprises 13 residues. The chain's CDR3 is CASSLIMGTEAFF. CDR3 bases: TGTGCCAGCAGCTTGATCATGGGCACTGAAGCTTTCTTT.

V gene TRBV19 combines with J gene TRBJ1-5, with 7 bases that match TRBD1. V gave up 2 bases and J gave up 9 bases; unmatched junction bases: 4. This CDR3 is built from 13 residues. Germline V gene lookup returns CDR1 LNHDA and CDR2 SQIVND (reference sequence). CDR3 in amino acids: CASSIRRTGPQHF. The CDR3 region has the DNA TGTGCCAGTAGTATACGGAGGACAGGGCCCCAGCATTTT.

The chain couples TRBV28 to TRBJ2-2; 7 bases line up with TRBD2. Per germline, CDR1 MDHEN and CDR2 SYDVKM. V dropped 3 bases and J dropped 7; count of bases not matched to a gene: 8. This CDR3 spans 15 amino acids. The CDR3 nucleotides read TGTGCCAGCAGTTTCCAGGGAGGGGCGGTCGGGGAGCTGTTTTTT. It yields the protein CASSFQGGAVGELFF.

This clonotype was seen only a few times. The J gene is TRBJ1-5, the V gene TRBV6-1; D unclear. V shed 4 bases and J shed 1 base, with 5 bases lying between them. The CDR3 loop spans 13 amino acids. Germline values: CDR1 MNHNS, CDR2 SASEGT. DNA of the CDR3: TGTGCCAGCAGTGGGTTAAGCAATCAGCCCCAGCATTTT. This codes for CASSGLSNQPQHF.